This record concerns one T cell receptor (beta chain) sequence. During active infection, Seattle patients enrolled and were then monitored through disease. The CDR3 consists of 16 residues. The germline CDR1 and CDR2 sequences are PRHDT and FYEKMQ (reference sequence). V trimming: 5 bases; J trimming: 0 bases; junction bases outside the gene matches: 7. The data stem from a study of blood T cell repertoires in COVID-19. About the study: COVID-19 samples from acute and convalescent phases originated in the United States, Italy and Spain. The cDNA or gDNA used as material had been derived from T cells, B-cell-depleted T cells, or PBMCs.

In the source study's methods: Estimated nucleated cell counts came from reference gene primer amplification. The table came from immunoSEQ multiplex PCR; TCRdb's copy has only in-frame clones and leaves some out. V and J calls plus clone size are reproduced from that table; the DNA served to infer D and trimming. This table has about 15,000 clones, around 90% appearing once. This TCR derives from a woman of 80 years or more with COVID-19, enrolled during active disease. This chain joins TRBV13 and TRBJ2-3, with 8 bases lining up with TRBD2. Material for sequencing was peripheral blood. CDR3 protein: CASSPGGGRSTDTQYF. CDR3 nucleotides: TGTGCCAGCAGCCCCGGGGGGGGGCGGAGCACAGATACGCAGTATTTT. The full variable domain, its missing parts supplied by reference TRBV13 and TRBJ2-3, is AAGVIQSPRHLIKEKRETATLKCYPIPRHDTVYWYQQGPGQDPQFLISFYEKMQSDKGSIPDRFSAQQFSDYHSELNMSSLELGDSALYFCASSPGGGRSTDTQYFGPGTRLTVL.